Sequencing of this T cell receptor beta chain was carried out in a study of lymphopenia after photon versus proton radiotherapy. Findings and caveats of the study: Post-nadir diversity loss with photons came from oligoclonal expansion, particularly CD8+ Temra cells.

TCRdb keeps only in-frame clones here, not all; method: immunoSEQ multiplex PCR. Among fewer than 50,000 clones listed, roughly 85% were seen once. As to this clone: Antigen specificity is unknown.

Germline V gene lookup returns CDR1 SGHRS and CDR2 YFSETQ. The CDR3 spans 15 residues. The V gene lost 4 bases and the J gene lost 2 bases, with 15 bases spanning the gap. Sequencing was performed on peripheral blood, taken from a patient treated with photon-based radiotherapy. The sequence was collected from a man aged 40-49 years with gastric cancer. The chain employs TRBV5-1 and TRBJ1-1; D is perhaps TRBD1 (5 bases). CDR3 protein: CASSQAGTVNTEAFF. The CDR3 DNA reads TGCGCCAGCAGCCAAGCCGGGACTGTAAACACTGAAGCTTTCTTT.